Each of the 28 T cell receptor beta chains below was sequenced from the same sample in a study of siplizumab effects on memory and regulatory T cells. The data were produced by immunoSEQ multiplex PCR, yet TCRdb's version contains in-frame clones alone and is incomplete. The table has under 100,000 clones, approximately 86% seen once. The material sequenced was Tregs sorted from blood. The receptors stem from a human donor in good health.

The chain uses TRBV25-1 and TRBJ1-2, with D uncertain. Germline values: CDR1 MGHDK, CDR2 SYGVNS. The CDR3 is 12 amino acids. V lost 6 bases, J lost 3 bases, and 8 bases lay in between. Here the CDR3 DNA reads TGTGCCAGCAGCGATCTCTACTATGGCTACACCTTC. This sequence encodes CASSDLYYGYTF.

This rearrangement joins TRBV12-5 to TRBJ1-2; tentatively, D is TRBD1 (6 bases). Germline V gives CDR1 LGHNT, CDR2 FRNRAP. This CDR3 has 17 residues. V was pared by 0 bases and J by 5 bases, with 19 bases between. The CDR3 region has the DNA TGTGCTAGTGGTTTGGTCATAGCTGGGGGCGCTTGGTATGGCTACACCTTC. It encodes CASGLVIAGGAWYGYTF.

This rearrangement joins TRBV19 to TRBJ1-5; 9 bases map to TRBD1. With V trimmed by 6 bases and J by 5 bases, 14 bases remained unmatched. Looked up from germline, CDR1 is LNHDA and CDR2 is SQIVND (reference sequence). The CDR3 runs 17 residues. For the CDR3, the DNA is TGTGCCAGTAGAAGCCACCGACGGGACAGGGTTGATCAGCCCCAGCATTTT. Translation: CASRSHRRDRVDQPQHF.

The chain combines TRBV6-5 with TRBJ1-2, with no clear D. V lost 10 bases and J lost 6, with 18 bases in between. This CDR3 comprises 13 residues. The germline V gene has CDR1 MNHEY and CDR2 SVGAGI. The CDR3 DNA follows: TGTGCCACCACAAGGGAGGGCGTTAATGGCTACACCTTC. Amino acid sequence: CATTREGVNGYTF.

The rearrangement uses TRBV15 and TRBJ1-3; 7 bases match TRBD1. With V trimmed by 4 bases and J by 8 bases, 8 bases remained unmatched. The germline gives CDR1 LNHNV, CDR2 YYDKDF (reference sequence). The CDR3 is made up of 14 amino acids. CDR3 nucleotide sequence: TGTGCCACCAGCACCTTGACAGGGTCCCACACCATATATTTT. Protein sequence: CATSTLTGSHTIYF.

The DNA for the CDR3 is TGCGCCAGCAGCCGACTAGCGGGGGGTACCTACGAGCAGTACTTC. Its translation is CASSRLAGGTYEQYF. The gene calls are TRBV4-3 and TRBJ2-7; 13 nucleotides align to TRBD2. J gave up 2 bases and V 4 bases, and 2 bases lay outside the gene matches. Germline CDR1 reads LGHNA; CDR2 reads YSLEER. CDR3 length: 15 amino acids.

CDR3 in amino acids: CASKPHRGTGANVLTF. The DNA of the CDR3 is TGTGCCAGCAAACCACACAGGGGCACTGGGGCCAACGTCCTGACTTTC. This chain joins TRBV27 and TRBJ2-6; 7 nucleotides match TRBD1. With V trimmed by 7 bases and J by 2 bases, 8 bases remained unmatched. The CDR3 contains 16 residues. The germline CDR1 and CDR2 sequences are MNHEY and SMNVEV (reference sequence).

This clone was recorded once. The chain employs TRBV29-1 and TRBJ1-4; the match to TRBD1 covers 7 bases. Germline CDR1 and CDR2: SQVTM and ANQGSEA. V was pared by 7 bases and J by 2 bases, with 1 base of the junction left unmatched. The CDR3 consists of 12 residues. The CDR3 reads CSGRGTNEKLFF. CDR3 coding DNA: TGCAGCGGCAGGGGGACTAATGAAAAACTGTTTTTT.

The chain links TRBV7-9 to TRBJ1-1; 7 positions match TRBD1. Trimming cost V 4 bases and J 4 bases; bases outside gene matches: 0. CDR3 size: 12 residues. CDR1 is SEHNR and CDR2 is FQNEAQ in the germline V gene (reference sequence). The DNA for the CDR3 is TGTGCCAGCAGCTCAGGGGGCACTGAAGCTTTCTTT. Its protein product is CASSSGGTEAFF.

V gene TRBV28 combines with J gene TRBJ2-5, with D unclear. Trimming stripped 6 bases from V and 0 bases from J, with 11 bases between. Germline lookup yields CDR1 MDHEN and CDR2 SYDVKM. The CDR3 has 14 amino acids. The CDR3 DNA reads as TGTGCCAGCAGGGGAAGATTGTACCAAGAGACCCAGTACTTC. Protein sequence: CASRGRLYQETQYF.

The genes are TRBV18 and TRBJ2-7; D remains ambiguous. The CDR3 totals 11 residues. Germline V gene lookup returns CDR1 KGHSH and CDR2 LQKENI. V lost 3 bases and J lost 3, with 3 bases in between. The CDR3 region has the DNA TGTGCCAGCTCACCGGGCTACGAGCAGTACTTC. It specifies CASSPGYEQYF. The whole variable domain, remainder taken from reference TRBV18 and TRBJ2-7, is NAGVMQNPRHLVRRRGQEARLRCSPMKGHSHVYWYRQLPEEGLKFMVYLQKENIIDESGMPKERFSAEFPKEGPSILRIQQVVRGDSAAYFCASSPGYEQYFGPGTRLTVT.

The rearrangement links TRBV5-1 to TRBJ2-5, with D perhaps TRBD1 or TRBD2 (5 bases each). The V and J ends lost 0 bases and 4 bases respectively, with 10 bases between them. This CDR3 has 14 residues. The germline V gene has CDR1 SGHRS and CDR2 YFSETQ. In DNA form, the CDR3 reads TGCGCCAGCAGCTTGGGCACTGGGGGAGAGACCCAGTACTTC. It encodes CASSLGTGGETQYF. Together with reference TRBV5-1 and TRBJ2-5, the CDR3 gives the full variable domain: KAGVTQTPRYLIKTRGQQVTLSCSPISGHRSVSWYQQTPGQGLQFLFEYFSETQRNKGNFPGRFSGRQFSNSRSEMNVSTLELGDSALYLCASSLGTGGETQYFGPGTRLLVL.

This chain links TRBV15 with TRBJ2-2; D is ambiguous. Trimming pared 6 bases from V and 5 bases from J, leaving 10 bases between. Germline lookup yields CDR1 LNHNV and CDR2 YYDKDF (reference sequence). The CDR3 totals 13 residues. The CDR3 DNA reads TGTGCCACCAGGAATTCCGGTACCGGGGAGCTGTTTTTT. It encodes CATRNSGTGELFF. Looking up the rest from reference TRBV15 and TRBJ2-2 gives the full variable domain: DAMVIQNPRYQVTQFGKPVTLSCSQTLNHNVMYWYQQKSSQAPKLLFHYYDKDFNNEADTPDNFQSRRPNTSFCFLDIRSPGLGDTAMYLCATRNSGTGELFFGEGSRLTVL.

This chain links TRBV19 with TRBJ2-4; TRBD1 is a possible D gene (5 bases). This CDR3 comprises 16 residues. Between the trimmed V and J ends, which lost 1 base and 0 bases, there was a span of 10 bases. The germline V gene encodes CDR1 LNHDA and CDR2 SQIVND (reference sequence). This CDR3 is CASSIAGALAKNIQYF. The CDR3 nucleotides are TGTGCCAGTAGTATAGCTGGGGCGCTAGCCAAAAACATTCAGTACTTC.

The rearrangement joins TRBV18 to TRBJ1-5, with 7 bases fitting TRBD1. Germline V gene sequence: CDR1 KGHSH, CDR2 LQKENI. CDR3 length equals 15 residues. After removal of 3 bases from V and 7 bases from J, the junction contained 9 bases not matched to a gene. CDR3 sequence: CASSPEGGAFQPQHF. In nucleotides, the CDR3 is TGTGCCAGCTCACCCGAAGGGGGCGCGTTCCAGCCCCAGCATTTT.

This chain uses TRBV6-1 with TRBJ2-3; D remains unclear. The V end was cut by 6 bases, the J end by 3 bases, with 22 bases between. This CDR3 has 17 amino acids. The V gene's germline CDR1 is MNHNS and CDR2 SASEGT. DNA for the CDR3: TGTGCCAGCAGCGAAACCCCTACAGTTTTAGGGACAGATACGCAGTATTTT. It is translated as CASSETPTVLGTDTQYF.

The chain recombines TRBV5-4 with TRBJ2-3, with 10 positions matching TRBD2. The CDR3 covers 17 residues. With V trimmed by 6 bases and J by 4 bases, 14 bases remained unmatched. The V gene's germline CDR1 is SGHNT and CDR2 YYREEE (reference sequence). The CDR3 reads CASTPVEGLASPDTQYF. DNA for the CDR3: TGTGCCAGCACCCCTGTCGAGGGACTAGCGAGCCCAGATACGCAGTATTTT. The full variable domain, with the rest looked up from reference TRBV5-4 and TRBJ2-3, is ETGVTQSPTHLIKTRGQQVTLRCSSQSGHNTVSWYQQALGQGPQFIFQYYREEENGRGNFPPRFSGLQFPNYSSELNVNALELDDSALYLCASTPVEGLASPDTQYFGPGTRLTVL.

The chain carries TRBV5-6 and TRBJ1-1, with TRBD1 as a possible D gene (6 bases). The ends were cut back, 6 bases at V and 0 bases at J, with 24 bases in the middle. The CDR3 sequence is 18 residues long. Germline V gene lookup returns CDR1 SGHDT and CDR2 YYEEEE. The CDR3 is CASTPLGTRYYMNTEAFF. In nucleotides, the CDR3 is TGTGCCAGCACTCCTCTCGGGACACGATACTACATGAACACTGAAGCTTTCTTT.

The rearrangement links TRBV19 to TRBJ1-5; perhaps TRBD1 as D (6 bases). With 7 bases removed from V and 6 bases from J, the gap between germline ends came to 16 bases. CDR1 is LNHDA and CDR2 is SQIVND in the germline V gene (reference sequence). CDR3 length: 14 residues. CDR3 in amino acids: CASTRTDTGQPQHF. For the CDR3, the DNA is TGTGCCAGTACACGGACAGATACGGGTCAGCCCCAGCATTTT.

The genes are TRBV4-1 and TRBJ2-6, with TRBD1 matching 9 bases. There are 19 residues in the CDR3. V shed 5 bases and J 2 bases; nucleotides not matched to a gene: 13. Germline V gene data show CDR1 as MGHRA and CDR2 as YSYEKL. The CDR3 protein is CASSGWGQGRTAGANVLTF. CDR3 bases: TGCGCCAGCAGCGGGTGGGGACAGGGAAGGACTGCTGGGGCCAACGTCCTGACTTTC.

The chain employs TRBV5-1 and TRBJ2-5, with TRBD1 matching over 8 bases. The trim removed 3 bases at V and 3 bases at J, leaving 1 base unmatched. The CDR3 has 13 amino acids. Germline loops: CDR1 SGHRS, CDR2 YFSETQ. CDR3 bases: TGCGCCAGCAGCTGGGGACAGGAAGAGACCCAGTACTTC. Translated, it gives CASSWGQEETQYF.

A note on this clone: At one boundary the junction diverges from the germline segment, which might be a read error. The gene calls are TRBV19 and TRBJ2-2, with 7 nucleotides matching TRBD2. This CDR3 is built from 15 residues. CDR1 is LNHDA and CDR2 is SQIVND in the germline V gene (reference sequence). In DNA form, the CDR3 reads TGTGCCAGTCGGGGAGGGGCATATTACACCGAGGAGCTGTTTTTT. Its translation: CASRGGAYYTEELFF.

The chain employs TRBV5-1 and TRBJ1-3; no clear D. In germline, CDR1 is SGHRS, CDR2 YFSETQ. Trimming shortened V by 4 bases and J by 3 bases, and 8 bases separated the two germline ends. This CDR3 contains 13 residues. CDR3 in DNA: TGCGCCAGCAGCGAGAGGGATGGAAACACCATATATTTT. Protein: CASSERDGNTIYF.

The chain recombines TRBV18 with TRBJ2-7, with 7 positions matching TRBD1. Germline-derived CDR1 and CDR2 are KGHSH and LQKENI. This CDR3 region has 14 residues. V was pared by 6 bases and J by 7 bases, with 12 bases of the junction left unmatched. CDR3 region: CASSPVPGQSEQYF. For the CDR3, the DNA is TGTGCCAGCTCCCCAGTCCCGGGACAGAGTGAGCAGTACTTC.

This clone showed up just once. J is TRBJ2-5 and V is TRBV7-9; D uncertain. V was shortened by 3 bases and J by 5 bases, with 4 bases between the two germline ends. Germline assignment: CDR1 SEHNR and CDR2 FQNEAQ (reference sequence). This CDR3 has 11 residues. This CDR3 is CASSFIETQYF. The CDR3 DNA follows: TGTGCCAGCAGCTTTATTGAGACCCAGTACTTC.

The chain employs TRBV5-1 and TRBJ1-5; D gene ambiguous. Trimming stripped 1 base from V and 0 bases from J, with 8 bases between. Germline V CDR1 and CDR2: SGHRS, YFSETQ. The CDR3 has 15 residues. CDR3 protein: CASSLYGDSNQPQHF. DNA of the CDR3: TGCGCCAGCAGCTTGTATGGAGATAGCAATCAGCCCCAGCATTTT.

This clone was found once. Here the CDR3 reads CASSLVEYTDTQYF. Here the CDR3 DNA reads TGTGCCAGCAGCTTAGTGGAGTACACAGATACGCAGTATTTT. The chain employs TRBV7-9 and TRBJ2-3; no reliable D call. Trimming stripped 1 base from V and 2 bases from J, with 7 bases between. From germline, CDR1 is SEHNR and CDR2 FQNEAQ (reference sequence). This CDR3 spans 14 amino acids.

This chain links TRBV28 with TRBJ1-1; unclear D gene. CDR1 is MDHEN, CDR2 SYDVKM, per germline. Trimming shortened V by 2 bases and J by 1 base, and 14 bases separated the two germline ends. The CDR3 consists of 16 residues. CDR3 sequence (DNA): TGTGCCAGCAGTTTAGTGAAGGGCATGGGGAACACTGAAGCTTTCTTT. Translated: CASSLVKGMGNTEAFF. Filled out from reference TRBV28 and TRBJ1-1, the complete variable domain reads DVKVTQSSRYLVKRTGEKVFLECVQDMDHENMFWYRQDPGLGLRLIYFSYDVKMKEKGDIPEGYSVSREKKERFSLILESASTNQTSMYLCASSLVKGMGNTEAFFGQGTRLTVV.